This T cell receptor beta chain appears in the sequencing data of a study of blood T cell repertoires in COVID-19. Study in general: Italy, Spain and the United States were the sources of the convalescent and acute COVID-19 samples. Sources were T cells, B-cell-depleted T cells, or PBMCs; the material itself was cDNA or gDNA.

Per the original methods: Reference gene primer amplification gave nucleated cell count estimates. Profiling relied on immunoSEQ multiplex PCR, and the TCRdb table lists in-frame clones only, not all of them. Clone size and V and J calls were adopted from that table, with D and trimming inferred from the DNA. The sample gives around 100,000 clones, roughly 72% of which show up once; around 6.3% is in the top ten. Trimming removed 0 bases at V and 4 bases at J, with 13 bases between. Germline-derived CDR1 and CDR2 are LGHDT and YNNKEL (reference sequence). CDR3 length: 16 residues. The material sequenced was peripheral blood. This sequence originates from an elderly man with acute or convalescent COVID-19. The chain joins TRBV3-1 (or the pseudogene TRBV3-2) to TRBJ2-1; no firm D call. The CDR3: CASSQDLVTRYNEQFF. In DNA form, the CDR3 reads TGTGCCAGCAGCCAAGATCTAGTCACCCGATACAATGAGCAGTTCTTC.